This T cell receptor (beta chain) was recorded in a study of T cells after yellow fever vaccination. This clonotype was counted at least ten times. TCRdb reprocessed the 5' RACE reads via MiXCR and lists one record per CDR3 protein. Seen here are roughly 170,000 distinct CDR3 sequences, roughly a tenth observed once, and the top ten hold about a third. This sequence was found in a man between 18 and 35 years old who received the YFV17D yellow fever vaccine. The source was CD8+ T cells sorted from PBMCs, collected 45 days after the yellow fever booster vaccination.

CDR3 nucleotide sequence: TGTGCCAGCAGCTTCCTCGGGTCTAGCTGGAATGAGCAGTTCTTC. Protein sequence: CASSFLGSSWNEQFF. This rearrangement joins TRBV7-6 to TRBJ2-1; the D gene is possibly TRBD2 (5 bases). Between the trimmed V and J ends, which lost 3 bases and 7 bases, there was a span of 16 bases. This CDR3 comprises 15 residues. Germline V gene data show CDR1 as SGHVS and CDR2 as FNYEAQ.